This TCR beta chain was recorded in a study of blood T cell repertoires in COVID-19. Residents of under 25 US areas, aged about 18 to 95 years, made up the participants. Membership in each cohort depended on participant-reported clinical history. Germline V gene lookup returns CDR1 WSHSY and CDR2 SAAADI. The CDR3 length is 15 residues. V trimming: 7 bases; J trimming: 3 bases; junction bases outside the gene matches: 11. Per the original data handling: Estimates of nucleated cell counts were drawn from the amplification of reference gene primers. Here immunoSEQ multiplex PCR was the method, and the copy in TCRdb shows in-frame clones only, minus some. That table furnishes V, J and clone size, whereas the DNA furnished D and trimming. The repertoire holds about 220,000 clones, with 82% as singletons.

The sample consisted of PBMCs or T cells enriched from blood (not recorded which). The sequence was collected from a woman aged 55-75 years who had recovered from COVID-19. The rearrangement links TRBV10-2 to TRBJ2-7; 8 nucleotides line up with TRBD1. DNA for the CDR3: TGCGCCAGCAAAACTGGACAGGGATTGGACTACGAGCAGTACTTC. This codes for CASKTGQGLDYEQYF.